A selection of T cell receptor beta chains follows, all from one sample in a study of blood T cell repertoires in COVID-19. The assay was immunoSEQ multiplex PCR, and TCRdb's table has in-frame clones only and misses some. This table has around 310,000 clones, about 89% appearing once. The sequenced sample was peripheral blood. Receptors originate from a woman aged 55-69 years with acute or convalescent COVID-19. Both conserved end residues are part of each CDR3. The D gene is left open where the match is weak. Size tells how often a clone was seen (once, few, many) or the class of an expanded clone, and some rows leave it out.

>TRBJ2-4|TRBV6-2/TRBV6-3|-|TRBD2
TGTGCCAGCAGTCAGGGACTAGCGGGAGGGCCGGCCAAAAACATTCAGTACTTC
CASSQGLAGGPAKNIQYF
>TRBJ2-5|TRBV12-3/TRBV12-4|-|-
TGTGCCAGCAGACAGCGGCAAGAGACCCAGTACTTC
CASRQRQETQYF
>TRBJ2-2|TRBV3-1/TRBV3-2|-|-
TGTGCCAGCAGCCAAGAGGGCAGGACCGGGGAGCTGTTTTTT
CASSQEGRTGELFF
>TRBJ1-4|TRBV3-1/TRBV3-2|-|TRBD1
TGTGCCAGCAGCCAGGGACAGGGGGGTGAAAAACTGTTTTTT
CASSQGQGGEKLFF
>TRBJ2-3|TRBV19|-|TRBD1
TGTGCCAGTAGTTCGACAGGGGGCGCAGATACGCAGTATTTT
CASSSTGGADTQYF
>TRBJ2-2|TRBV21-1|-|-
TGTGCCAGCAGCCCTCGGACTGGCGCGAACACCGGGGAGCTGTTTTTT
CASSPRTGANTGELFF
>TRBJ1-5|TRBV6-5|-|TRBD1
TGTGCCAGCAAAGCGGTCAGGGGGAATAATCAGCCCCAGCATTTT
CASKAVRGNNQPQHF
>TRBJ2-7|TRBV12-5|-|TRBD1
TGTGCTAGTGGTTTCTGGACAGGGGCCAACGAGCAGTACTTC
CASGFWTGANEQYF
>TRBJ1-1|TRBV9|-|-
TGTGCCAGCAGCGCCGAGGAGAAGGCTTTCTTT
CASSAEEKAFF
>TRBJ1-1|TRBV27|-|-
TGTGCCAGCAGCACGGGACTGAAGAACACTGAAGCTTTCTTT
CASSTGLKNTEAFF
>TRBJ2-6|TRBV7-9|few|-
TGTGCCAGCAGCTTAGCGCTGAGTTACTCTGGGGCCAACGTCCTGACTTTC
CASSLALSYSGANVLTF
>TRBJ1-4|TRBV19|once|-
TGTGCCAGTAGGACCTTATCGGGTGCAACTAATGAAAAACTGTTTTTT
CASRTLSGATNEKLFF
>TRBJ1-1|TRBV6-1|-|-
TGTGCCAGCAGTGAAGCAGGGGGACGCACTGAAGCTTTCTTT
CASSEAGGRTEAFF
>TRBJ2-5|TRBV5-4|-|TRBD1
TGTGCCAGCAGCTCTAGGACAGGGCGGCAAGAGACCCAGTACTTC
CASSSRTGRQETQYF
>TRBJ2-7|TRBV5-1|-|-
TGCGCCAGCAGCTCGGACTCTCATGCCTCGAGCGAGCAGTACTTC
CASSSDSHASSEQYF
>TRBJ1-5|TRBV5-8|-|TRBD1
TGTGCCAGCAGCTTGTCGTTCCGACAGGGCTATAGCAATCAGCCCCAGCATTTT
CASSLSFRQGYSNQPQHF
>TRBJ1-1|TRBV30|-|-
TGTGCCTGGAGTCCAGCGTACACTGAAGCTTTCTTT
CAWSPAYTEAFF
>TRBJ2-7|TRBV2|-|TRBD2
TGTGCCAGCAGTGGGACTAGCGGGCCGTACGAGCAGTACTTC
CASSGTSGPYEQYF
>TRBJ2-5|TRBV3-1/TRBV3-2|-|-
TGTGCCAGCAGCCCCCCGGAGGTAGTCGAGACCCAGTACTTC
CASSPPEVVETQYF
>TRBJ1-6|TRBV7-2|-|TRBD1
TGTGCCAGCAGCCCTCGGAGGACAGGGAGTTTTTCACCCCTCCACTTT
CASSPRRTGSFSPLHF
>TRBJ2-1|TRBV2|few|TRBD1
TGTGCCAGCAGGAAGACAGGGGTAAGCAATGAGCAGTTCTTC
CASRKTGVSNEQFF
>TRBJ1-4|TRBV4-1|-|TRBD1
TGCGCCAGCAGCCTGGGACAGGGAAATGAAAAACTGTTTTTT
CASSLGQGNEKLFF
>TRBJ1-6|TRBV4-1|-|-
TGCGCCAGCAGCCTCTCCGGAGGGGATGATTCACCCCTCCACTTT
CASSLSGGDDSPLHF
>TRBJ2-3|TRBV5-3|-|-
TGTGCCAGTTCACAGCCCTGCGGGCGGGGCACAGATACGCAGTATTTT
CASSQPCGRGTDTQYF
>TRBJ1-5|TRBV30|-|-
TGTGCCTGGAGTCAAAGCCGCAATCAGCCCCAGCATTTT
CAWSQSRNQPQHF
>TRBJ2-5|TRBV7-2|few|TRBD2
TGTGCCAGCAGCTTAGCGCGGGGCGGGAGAGAACAAGAGACCCAGTACTTC
CASSLARGGREQETQYF
>TRBJ2-3|TRBV5-8|-|-
TGTGCCAGCAGCTCTGGGCCAGCCTCATCCACAGATACGCAGTATTTT
CASSSGPASSTDTQYF
>TRBJ1-5|TRBV3-1/TRBV3-2|-|-
TGTGCCAGCAGCCAGGGGGCTCCCAATCAGCCCCAGCATTTT
CASSQGAPNQPQHF
>TRBJ2-1|TRBV11-1|few|TRBD1
TGTGCCAGCAGCTTAGCAAAGGGGGCCAACAATGAGCAGTTCTTC
CASSLAKGANNEQFF
>TRBJ2-1|TRBV13|-|TRBD2
TGTGCCAGCAGACCTACTAGCGGGGGGGCTGGTGAGCAGTTCTTC
CASRPTSGGAGEQFF
>TRBJ1-5|TRBV7-9|-|-
TGTGCCAGCAGCTTATCTCCCGGGGATCAGCCCCAGCATTTT
CASSLSPGDQPQHF
>TRBJ1-1|TRBV4-3|-|TRBD1
TGCGCCAGCAGCCAAGAGGGACAGGGCAACACTGAAGCTTTCTTT
CASSQEGQGNTEAFF
>TRBJ2-5|TRBV5-1|-|-
TGCGCCAGCTCCCCTGGGGAGGGGGAAGAGACCCAGTACTTC
CASSPGEGEETQYF
>TRBJ1-6|TRBV5-1|-|TRBD1
TGCGCCAGCCAGGGGGCGGAATCCTATAATTCACCCCTCCACTTT
CASQGAESYNSPLHF
>TRBJ1-1|TRBV6-6|few|-
TGTGCCAGCAGTTACTCGTCAGGGGCTGAAGCTTTCTTT
CASSYSSGAEAFF
>TRBJ1-2|TRBV19|-|TRBD1
TGTGCCAGTAGTACCACGGGACAGAACTACTATAGCGGCTACACCTTC
CASSTTGQNYYSGYTF
>TRBJ2-5|TRBV7-2|once|-
TGTGCCAGCAGCTTACGGAAGGGGGGGGAGACCCAGTACTTC
CASSLRKGGETQYF
>TRBJ2-1|TRBV10-3|-|TRBD2
TGTGCCTCAGGGTTGGCGGGAGCTACTGAGCAGTTCTTC
CASGLAGATEQFF
>TRBJ1-2|TRBV5-4|-|-
TGTGCCAGCAGCCCAGACAGATTCTATGGCTACACCTTC
CASSPDRFYGYTF
>TRBJ2-7|TRBV11-3|-|TRBD1
TGTGCCAGCAGCCGACAGGGTTCCTACGAGCAGTACTTC
CASSRQGSYEQYF
>TRBJ2-7|TRBV5-4|-|-
TGTGCCAGCAGCCATGGGCCTTCCTACGAGCAGTACTTC
CASSHGPSYEQYF
>TRBJ2-5|TRBV19|-|TRBD1
TGTGCCAGTAGTTCCCGGACAGGTCAAGAGACCCAGTACTTC
CASSSRTGQETQYF
>TRBJ2-3|TRBV28|-|-
TGTGCCAGCGCGGTTGAGGGCGGGGGCACAGATACGCAGTATTTT
CASAVEGGGTDTQYF
>TRBJ1-5|TRBV19|-|-
TGTGCCAGTTCGATGGCCCGTCATCAGCCCCAGCATTTT
CASSMARHQPQHF
>TRBJ1-5|TRBV2|-|-
TGTGCCAGCAGTGCAGGCAATCAGCCCCAGCATTTT
CASSAGNQPQHF
>TRBJ2-1|TRBV19|-|TRBD2
TGTGCCAGTACCCCTAGCGGGAACAATGAGCAGTTCTTC
CASTPSGNNEQFF
>TRBJ2-7|TRBV18|once|-
TGTGCCAGCTCACAGACAGGTTCCTACGAGCAGTACTTC
CASSQTGSYEQYF
>TRBJ2-7|TRBV4-2|-|-
TGTGCCAGCAGCCCCTCAGGACAGACCAACTACGAGCAGTACTTC
CASSPSGQTNYEQYF
>TRBJ2-3|TRBV4-3|-|TRBD2
TGCGCCAGCAGCCCGCACCCTAGCGGGGCAAGCACAGATACGCAGTATTTT
CASSPHPSGASTDTQYF